This T cell receptor beta chain was recorded in a study of blood T cell repertoires in COVID-19. The germline V and J ends were trimmed by 0 bases and 8 bases, with 16 bases remaining between them. Germline CDR1 reads MNHEY; CDR2 reads SVGEGT. There are 16 residues in the CDR3. Sequencing was performed with immunoSEQ multiplex PCR; in TCRdb, only in-frame clones are kept and a portion is missing. Altogether 220,000 or so clones are present, about 81% being singletons, with the ten largest covering 8% to 10%. The sample consisted of peripheral blood. The TCR comes from a woman of 80 years or more with COVID-19, enrolled during active disease. The chain joins TRBV6-2 or TRBV6-3 to TRBJ1-4; the D gene is possibly TRBD1 (6 bases). CDR3 DNA sequence: TGTGCCAGCAGTTACTCATTCAGGGGAGTCTTCGAAAAACTGTTTTTT. It translates to CASSYSFRGVFEKLFF.